The rows below give T cell receptor beta chains drawn from one sample of a study of blood T cell repertoires in COVID-19. The data were produced by immunoSEQ multiplex PCR, yet TCRdb's version contains in-frame clones alone and is incomplete. Among a few hundred thousand clones listed, about 89% were seen once. The source material was PBMCs or T cells enriched from blood (not recorded which). These receptors all come from a woman aged 40 to 50 who had recovered from COVID-19. CDR3s include the opening cysteine and the closing phenylalanine or tryptophan. D genes are given only for firm matches. The size of a clone is reported for some rows only, either as once, few or many, or as a class for expanded clones.

CDR3 protein | CDR3 DNA | J gene | clone size | D gene | V gene
CASTQKGAAYYGYTF | TGTGCCAGCACCCAGAAGGGGGCCGCATACTATGGCTACACCTTC | TRBJ1-2 | . | TRBD1 | TRBV3-1/TRBV3-2
CAISESRTSGTVEQFF | TGTGCCATCAGTGAGTCTAGGACTAGCGGGACCGTTGAGCAGTTCTTC | TRBJ2-1 | . | TRBD2 | TRBV10-3
CSVAQGPGQFF | TGCAGCGTTGCCCAGGGTCCAGGGCAGTTCTTC | TRBJ2-1 | . | . | TRBV29-1
CASSFGTSGHTGELFF | TGTGCCAGCAGCTTTGGGACTAGCGGGCACACCGGGGAGCTGTTTTTT | TRBJ2-2 | once | TRBD2 | TRBV7-3
CASSSWRGTGELFF | TGTGCCAGCAGCTCCTGGCGGGGAACCGGGGAGCTGTTTTTT | TRBJ2-2 | . | . | TRBV7-2
CASSLSTNQPQHF | TGTGCCAGCAGCCTTAGTACCAATCAGCCCCAGCATTTT | TRBJ1-5 | . | . | TRBV7-2
CASNPLGGNQETQYF | TGTGCCAGCAACCCCTTAGGAGGGAACCAAGAGACCCAGTACTTC | TRBJ2-5 | . | . | TRBV9
CASPGLGNTIYF | TGTGCCAGTCCAGGCCTGGGAAACACCATATATTTT | TRBJ1-3 | . | . | TRBV19
CASSLDRGNQPQHF | TGTGCCAGCAGCTTAGACAGGGGAAACCAGCCCCAGCATTTT | TRBJ1-5 | . | . | TRBV11-2
CASSRGESGYTF | TGTGCCAGCAGCCGGGGGGAGAGTGGCTACACCTTC | TRBJ1-2 | . | . | TRBV11-3